The 9 T cell receptor beta chains reported below all come from one sample, sequenced in a study of T cells after yellow fever vaccination. One entry per CDR3 protein results from TCRdb running MiXCR on the 5' RACE reads. The sample carries 600,000 to 750,000 distinct CDR3 sequences, roughly an eighth recorded once. Material: PBMCs, obtained on the day of the yellow fever booster vaccination. The receptor set was obtained from a man in his thirties or forties who received the YFV17D yellow fever vaccine.

This clonotype occurred a few times. The chain joins TRBV29-1 to TRBJ2-1; 8 bases align to TRBD2. The CDR3 loop spans 12 amino acids. Trimming at V came to 8 bases and at J to 6 bases, leaving 6 bases not matched to a gene. Looked up from germline, CDR1 is SQVTM and CDR2 is ANQGSEA. CDR3 loop: CSTGTSRNEQFF. The CDR3 DNA follows: TGCAGCACGGGGACTAGTCGCAATGAGCAGTTCTTC.

This clonotype was counted between two and nine times. The chain couples TRBV6-1 to TRBJ2-1, with 9 bases matching TRBD2. This CDR3 has 16 residues. In germline, CDR1 is MNHNS, CDR2 SASEGT. Trimming removed 0 bases from V and 6 bases from J; junction bases left unmatched: 6. The CDR3 loop is CASSEALSGSGNEQFF. CDR3 nucleotide sequence: TGTGCCAGCAGTGAAGCGCTTAGCGGGAGTGGCAATGAGCAGTTCTTC.

The rearrangement uses TRBV7-3 and TRBJ2-1; D gene unclear. Germline CDR1 is SGHTA and CDR2 is FQGTGA. This CDR3 comprises 16 residues. V gave up 0 bases and J gave up 0 bases, with 9 bases separating them. The CDR3, as DNA: TGTGCCAGCAGCTTAACCCCAACTCGCTCCTACAATGAGCAGTTCTTC. This gives the protein CASSLTPTRSYNEQFF.

This clonotype was seen a few times. The V gene is TRBV20-1, the J gene TRBJ2-7, with no clear D. The CDR3 has 11 residues. V was trimmed by 0 bases and J by 5 bases, leaving 5 bases between them. Germline V CDR1 and CDR2: DFQATT, SNEGSKA (reference sequence). The chain's CDR3 is CSARDLHEQYF. The CDR3 bases are TGCAGTGCTAGAGATCTCCACGAGCAGTACTTC.

This sequence joins TRBV20-1 and TRBJ1-1; no clear D gene. With 4 bases removed from V and 0 bases from J, the gap between germline ends came to 9 bases. The CDR3 runs 13 residues. Germline CDR1 and CDR2: DFQATT and SNEGSKA (reference sequence). Written as DNA, the CDR3 is TGCAGTGCTATGAATGGTTTGAACACTGAAGCTTTCTTT. Amino acids: CSAMNGLNTEAFF.

The gene calls are TRBV29-1 and TRBJ1-2; weak D call: TRBD1 (6 bases). Germline V gene sequence: CDR1 SQVTM, CDR2 ANQGSEA. The CDR3 is 14 residues long. V gave up 1 base and J gave up 7 bases, with 16 bases separating them. In DNA, the CDR3 is TGCAGCGTTGAAGTACGGGGGCGCGGCTCTGGCTACACCTTC. It is translated as CSVEVRGRGSGYTF.

This clonotype was detected a few times. This chain links TRBV15 with TRBJ2-2; D unresolved. Trimming took off 6 bases at V and 4 bases at J, with 18 bases between the two ends. There are 16 residues in the CDR3. The germline V gene has CDR1 LNHNV and CDR2 YYDKDF (reference sequence). This CDR3 is CATRNNGARGTGELFF. CDR3 coding DNA: TGTGCCACCAGAAATAACGGAGCCCGAGGCACCGGGGAGCTGTTTTTT.

This clonotype was counted a few times. This chain links TRBV19 with TRBJ2-2, with 7 nucleotides matching TRBD2. The germline CDR1 and CDR2 sequences are LNHDA and SQIVND (reference sequence). The CDR3 totals 15 residues. The trim removed 4 bases at V and 2 bases at J, leaving 4 bases unmatched. CDR3 nucleotides: TGTGCCAGTAGTAAGAGGGAGGGAAACACCGGGGAGCTGTTTTTT. Its protein is CASSKREGNTGELFF. Based on the CDR3 plus reference TRBV19 and TRBJ2-2, the full variable domain is DGGITQSPKYLFRKEGQNVTLSCEQNLNHDAMYWYRQDPGQGLRLIYYSQIVNDFQKGDIAEGYSVSREKKESFPLTVTSAQKNPTAFYLCASSKREGNTGELFFGEGSRLTVL.

The chain recombines TRBV20-1 with TRBJ1-4; TRBD1 is a possible D gene (5 bases). Trimming left V 5 bases short and J 7 bases short, with 17 bases between. The CDR3 has 14 amino acids. Germline lookup yields CDR1 DFQATT and CDR2 SNEGSKA (reference sequence). As DNA, the CDR3 is TGCAGTGCTCTGGGGACCTCTGGGGCTGAAAAACTGTTTTTT. Protein: CSALGTSGAEKLFF.